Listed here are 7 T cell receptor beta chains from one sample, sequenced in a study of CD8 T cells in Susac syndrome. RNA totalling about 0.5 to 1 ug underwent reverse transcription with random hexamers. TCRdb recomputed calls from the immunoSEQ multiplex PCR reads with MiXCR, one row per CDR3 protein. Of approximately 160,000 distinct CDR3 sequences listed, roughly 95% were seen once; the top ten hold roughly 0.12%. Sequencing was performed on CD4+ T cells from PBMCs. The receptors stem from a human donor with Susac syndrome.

CDR3 sequence (DNA): TGTGCCTGGAGTTCGAGTCCCAATGAAAAACTGTTTTTT. This sequence encodes CAWSSSPNEKLFF. V gene TRBV30 combines with J gene TRBJ1-4; D is ambiguous. The CDR3 loop spans 13 amino acids. Germline CDR1 GTSNPN, CDR2 SVGIG (reference sequence). Trimming stripped 2 bases from V and 5 bases from J, with 9 bases between.

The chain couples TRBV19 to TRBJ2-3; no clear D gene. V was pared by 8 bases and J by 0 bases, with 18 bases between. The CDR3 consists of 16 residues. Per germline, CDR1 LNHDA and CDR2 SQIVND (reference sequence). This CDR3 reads CASANGPFPSTDTQYF. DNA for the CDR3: TGTGCCAGTGCTAATGGCCCGTTTCCTAGCACAGATACGCAGTATTTT.

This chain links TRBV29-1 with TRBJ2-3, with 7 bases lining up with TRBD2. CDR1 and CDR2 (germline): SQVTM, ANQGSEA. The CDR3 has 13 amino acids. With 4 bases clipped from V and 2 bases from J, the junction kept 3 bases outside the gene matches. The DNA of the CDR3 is TGCAGCGTTGGGCTAGCGGTCACAGATACGCAGTATTTT. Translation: CSVGLAVTDTQYF.

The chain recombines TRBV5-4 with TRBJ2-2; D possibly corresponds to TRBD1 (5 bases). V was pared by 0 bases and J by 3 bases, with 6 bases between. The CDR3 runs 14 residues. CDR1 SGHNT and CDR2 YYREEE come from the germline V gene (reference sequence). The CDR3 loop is CASSLEQDTGELFF. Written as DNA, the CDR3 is TGTGCCAGCAGCTTGGAACAGGACACCGGGGAGCTGTTTTTT.

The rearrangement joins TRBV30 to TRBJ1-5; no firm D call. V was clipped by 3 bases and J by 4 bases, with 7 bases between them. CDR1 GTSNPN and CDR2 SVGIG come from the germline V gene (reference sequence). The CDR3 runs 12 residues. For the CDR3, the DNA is TGTGCCTGGAGCCAGAAGAATCAGCCCCAGCATTTT. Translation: CAWSQKNQPQHF.

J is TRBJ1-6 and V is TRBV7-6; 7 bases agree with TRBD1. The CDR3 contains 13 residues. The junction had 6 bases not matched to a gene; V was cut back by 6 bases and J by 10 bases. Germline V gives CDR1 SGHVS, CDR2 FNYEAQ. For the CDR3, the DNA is TGTGCCAGCAGAAGACAGGGAGCCTCACCCCTCCACTTT. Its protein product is CASRRQGASPLHF.

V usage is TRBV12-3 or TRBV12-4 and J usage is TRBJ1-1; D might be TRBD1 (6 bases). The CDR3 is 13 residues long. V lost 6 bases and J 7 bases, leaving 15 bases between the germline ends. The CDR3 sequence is CASSLTGGGEAFF. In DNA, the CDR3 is TGTGCCAGCAGCTTAACGGGGGGCGGTGAAGCTTTCTTT.